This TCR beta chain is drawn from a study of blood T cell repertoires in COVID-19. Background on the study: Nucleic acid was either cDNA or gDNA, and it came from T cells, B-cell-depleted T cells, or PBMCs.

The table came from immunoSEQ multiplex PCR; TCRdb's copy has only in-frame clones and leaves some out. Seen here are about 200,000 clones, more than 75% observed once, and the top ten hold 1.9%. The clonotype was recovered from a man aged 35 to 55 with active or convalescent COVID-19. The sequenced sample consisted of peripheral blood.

CDR3 sequence: CATSDPDRDNYNEQFF. CDR3 coding DNA: TGTGCCACCAGTGACCCAGACAGGGACAACTACAATGAGCAGTTCTTC. V is TRBV24-1 and J is TRBJ2-1; 7 bases align to TRBD1. The CDR3 runs to 16 residues. Germline-derived CDR1 and CDR2 are KGHDR and SFDVKD. Trimming removed 4 bases from V and 3 bases from J; junction bases left unmatched: 8.